The T cell receptor beta chain under discussion was sequenced for a study of blood T cell repertoires in COVID-19. Study-wide context: Acute and convalescent COVID-19 specimens originated in the United States, Italy and Spain. The analysed material was cDNA or gDNA that came from T cells, B-cell-depleted T cells, or PBMCs.

V was pared by 0 bases and J by 3 bases, with 10 bases of the junction left unmatched. The CDR3 has 18 amino acids. CDR1 and CDR2 from the germline V gene are SGHAT and FQNNGV. In the original processing: From reference gene primer amplification, estimates of nucleated cell counts were derived. Assay: immunoSEQ multiplex PCR; the TCRdb copy retains only in-frame clones and omits some. The V and J calls and the clone size are those of that table, but D and trimming were determined from the DNA. The sample shows over 200,000 clones, 75% to 90% of them seen only once. The chain joins TRBV11-2 to TRBJ1-3, with 8 bases fitting TRBD1. This sequence originates from a woman in her 70s with active or convalescent COVID-19. Sequences were obtained from peripheral blood. This CDR3 is CASSLDQELTGVGNTIYF. Here the CDR3 DNA reads TGTGCCAGCAGCTTAGATCAGGAATTGACAGGGGTTGGAAACACCATATATTTT.